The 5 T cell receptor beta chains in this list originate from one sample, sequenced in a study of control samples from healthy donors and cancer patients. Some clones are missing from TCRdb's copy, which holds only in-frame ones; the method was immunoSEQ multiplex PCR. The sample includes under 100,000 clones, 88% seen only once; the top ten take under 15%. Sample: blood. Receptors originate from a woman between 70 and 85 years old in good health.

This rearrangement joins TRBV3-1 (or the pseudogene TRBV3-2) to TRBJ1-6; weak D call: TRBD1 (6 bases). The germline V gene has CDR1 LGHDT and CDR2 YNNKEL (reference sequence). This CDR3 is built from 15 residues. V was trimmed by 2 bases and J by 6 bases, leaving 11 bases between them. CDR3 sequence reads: CASSQLGAGNSPLHF. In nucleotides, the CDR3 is TGTGCCAGCAGCCAACTGGGGGCGGGTAATTCACCCCTCCACTTT.

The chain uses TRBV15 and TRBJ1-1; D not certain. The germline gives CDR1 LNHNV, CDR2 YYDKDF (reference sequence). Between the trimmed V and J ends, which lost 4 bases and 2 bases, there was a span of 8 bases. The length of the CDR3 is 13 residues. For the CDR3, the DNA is TGTGCCACCAGCAAGACACCTAACACTGAAGCTTTCTTT. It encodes CATSKTPNTEAFF. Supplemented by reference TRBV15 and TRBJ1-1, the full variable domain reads DAMVIQNPRYQVTQFGKPVTLSCSQTLNHNVMYWYQQKSSQAPKLLFHYYDKDFNNEADTPDNFQSRRPNTSFCFLDIRSPGLGDTAMYLCATSKTPNTEAFFGQGTRLTVV.

The CDR3 here is CATSVPTGYGNEQFF. The CDR3, as DNA: TGTGCCACCAGTGTTCCGACAGGGTATGGCAATGAGCAGTTCTTC. The chain couples TRBV24-1 to TRBJ2-1; TRBD1 aligns across 7 bases. Germline V CDR1 and CDR2: KGHDR, SFDVKD. Trimming at V came to 5 bases and at J to 6 bases, leaving 9 bases not matched to a gene. The CDR3 consists of 15 residues.

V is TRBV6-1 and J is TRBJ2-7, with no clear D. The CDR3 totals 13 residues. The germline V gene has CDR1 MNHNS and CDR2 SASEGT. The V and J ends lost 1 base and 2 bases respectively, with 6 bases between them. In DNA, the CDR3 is TGTGCCAGCAGTGAAGGGGTACCCTACGAGCAGTACTTC. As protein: CASSEGVPYEQYF.

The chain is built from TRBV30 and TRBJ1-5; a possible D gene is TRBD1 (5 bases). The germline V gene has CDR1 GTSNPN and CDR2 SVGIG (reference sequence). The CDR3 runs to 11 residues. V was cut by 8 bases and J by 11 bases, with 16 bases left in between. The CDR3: CAGGRDGSQHF. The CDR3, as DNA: TGTGCCGGGGGTAGGGACGGGTCCCAGCATTTT.